The sequence of this T cell receptor beta chain was determined in a study of cytomegalovirus exposure and HLA in healthy donors. The study's findings and limits: In a later analysis, TCR beta V- and J-gene trimming showed a link to a missense DCLRE1C variant.

In this sample, this clone turned up once. Its antigen is unidentified. Researchers ran the PCR with 60 Vbeta and 13 Jbeta primers. The data were produced by immunoSEQ multiplex PCR, yet TCRdb's version contains in-frame clones alone and is incomplete. The sample shows 150,000 to 200,000 clones, just under 80% of them seen only once. Germline trimming cut 2 bases from V and 2 bases from J; bases unmatched to any gene: 3. This CDR3 comprises 15 residues. Germline CDR1 is MDHEN and CDR2 is SYDVKM. This TCR was sampled from a woman in her 50s in good health and CMV-seronegative. The chain employs TRBV28 and TRBJ1-5, with TRBD1 matching over 7 bases. The specimen sequenced was PBMCs. The CDR3 loop is CASSLTTGGNQPQHF. CDR3 in DNA: TGTGCCAGCAGTTTAACCACAGGGGGCAATCAGCCCCAGCATTTT.